This TCR beta chain was retrieved from a study of breast tumors, draining lymph nodes, adjacent tissues. As concerns this clonotype: As yet, its antigen is unknown.

Whole-study results and caveats: Tumors had less TCR diversity than lymph nodes, more than nontumor tissue. Data only fit, rather than demonstrated, lymph node origin of most tumor T cells. Data fit most tumor T cells coming from lymph node, expanding in tumor.

The length of the CDR3 is 14 residues. Germline CDR1 is MGHRA and CDR2 is YSYEKL. V lost 4 bases, J lost 7 bases, and 6 bases stayed unmatched. A single record per CDR3 protein comes from TCRdb applying MiXCR to the multiplex PCR reads. The sample lists 17,000 or so distinct CDR3 sequences; about two thirds were seen once. Specimen: tumor-adjacent breast tissue. The chain is built from TRBV4-1 and TRBJ1-2, with 10 nucleotides matching TRBD1. The TCR comes from a female donor with breast cancer. Some clones in this sample may be carry-over from other donors' samples. CDR3 DNA: TGCGCCAGCAGCCTACGACAGGGGGCGCGTGGCTACACCTTC. It is translated as CASSLRQGARGYTF.